This T cell receptor beta chain was observed in a study of blood T cells in healthy people across ages. With regard to this clonotype: Its antigen is undetermined.

CDR1 MDHEN and CDR2 SYDVKM come from the germline V gene. The CDR3 runs to 22 residues. V dropped 4 bases and J dropped 0; count of bases not matched to a gene: 18. Study-wide results and caveats: When set beside aged donors, long-lived donors presented more naive CD4+ cells and higher diversity.

It was with a sample-barcoded 5' primer and a J-beta primer mix that a second PCR of roughly 7 to 12 cycles was run. MiXCR, applied by TCRdb to the 5' RACE reads, yields one record per CDR3 protein. The repertoire holds some 760,000 distinct CDR3 sequences, with more than 20% as singletons. These data were likewise used in another study, on T cells of mothers and their children. That work adds: Donors comprised three healthy Caucasian mothers plus their six children. The second PCR used the M1S primer, and this primer added sample barcodes and 2-4 random nucleotides. Similar thymic selection effects on TCR recombination output appear in pairs, both related and unrelated.

The gene calls are TRBV28 and TRBJ2-3; 14 nucleotides agree with TRBD2. Input material: blood. The source of this sequence is a boy aged 5-17 years in good health. The CDR3 region is CASSSTTRTSGGRQLSTDTQYF. The CDR3 DNA reads as TGTGCCAGCAGTTCCACTACCCGGACTAGCGGGGGGCGACAGCTTAGCACAGATACGCAGTATTTT.